This T cell receptor beta chain appears in the sequencing data of a study of Ad26.COV2.S vaccination and SARS-CoV-2 variants. Study details: Donor allocation was to the COV1001 Ad26.COV2.S trial arm. Study-wide results and caveats: Breadth and depth estimates from TCRs may understate total T cell responses. CD8+ and CD4+ T cells specific for spike reportedly responded with substantial breadth after vaccination.

Germline V gives CDR1 MNHEY, CDR2 SMNVEV (reference sequence). Between the trimmed V and J ends, which lost 3 bases and 4 bases, there was a span of 12 bases. The CDR3 length is 14 residues. The assay was immunoSEQ multiplex PCR, and TCRdb's table has in-frame clones only and misses some. The sample has 350,000 to 450,000 clones; more than 75% are singletons. Remarks on this clone: Its antigen is unidentified.

As for treatment: around 19 received Ad26.COV2.S at low or high dose, single or two shots; several received placebo; per-sample allocation not given. Sampling happened 63 days after the first vaccine or placebo injection. Adults aged 18-55 years in Boston included the donor. The clonotype was recovered from a person aged 18 to 65 who received the Ad26.COV2.S COVID-19 vaccine or a placebo. This rearrangement joins TRBV27 to TRBJ1-1; D perhaps matches TRBD1 (6 bases). Here the sequenced sample was peripheral blood, taken in a trial of Ad26.COV2.S vaccine versus placebo. CDR3 sequence (DNA): TGTGCCAGCAGTTTTTCGCAGGGGAGCACTGAAGCTTTCTTT. It is translated as CASSFSQGSTEAFF.